The 2 T cell receptor beta chains below were found in one sample sequenced in a study of blood T cell repertoires in COVID-19. Sequencing was performed with immunoSEQ multiplex PCR; in TCRdb, only in-frame clones are kept and a portion is missing. The data show 85,000 to 100,000 clones, about 70% seen once. Sequencing input: peripheral blood. The receptors here all came from a woman aged 55-70 years in a cohort sampled during active or convalescent COVID-19.

The chain carries TRBV6-2 or TRBV6-3 and TRBJ1-4; the match to TRBD1 covers 9 bases. CDR1 is MNHEY and CDR2 is SVGEGT in the germline V gene. V lost 2 bases and J lost 6; bases outside the gene matches: 7. The CDR3 covers 16 residues. The DNA for the CDR3 is TGTGCCAGCAGTTACGAGGGGACAGGGAGCCATGAAAAACTGTTTTTT. As protein: CASSYEGTGSHEKLFF.

The rearrangement links TRBV7-9 to TRBJ2-1; TRBD2 matches 10 bases. The ends lost 5 bases at V and 0 bases at J; junction bases unmatched: 7. Per the germline V gene, CDR1 is SEHNR and CDR2 is FQNEAQ (reference sequence). The CDR3 length is 17 residues. The CDR3 loop reads CASSHHRTSGSYNEQFF. CDR3 DNA: TGTGCCAGCAGCCACCACAGGACTAGCGGCTCCTACAATGAGCAGTTCTTC.